This T cell receptor (beta chain) was sequenced in a study of cytomegalovirus exposure and HLA in healthy donors. The study's findings and limits: The Asian-associated ancestry cluster reportedly had fewer N-insertions than the 666-donor mean in a later analysis.

Points on this clone: The antigen remains unidentified.

Amplification used 60 Vbeta primers and 13 Jbeta primers. The data were produced by immunoSEQ multiplex PCR, yet TCRdb's version contains in-frame clones alone and is incomplete. Of 150,000 to 200,000 clones detected, 80% to 90% appear once; the ten largest clones hold approximately 1.2%. Sequencing was done on a sample of PBMCs. The clonotype was recovered from a girl aged 2 to 9 in good health and CMV-seropositive.

Written as DNA, the CDR3 is TGTGCCAGCAGTGGTTCTTCGGGACAGGTTCCCCCTGAAGCTTTCTTT. This codes for CASSGSSGQVPPEAFF. V gene TRBV25-1 combines with J gene TRBJ1-1; 8 bases are a match to TRBD1. V shed 4 bases, J shed 6 bases, and the junction held 13 bases outside the gene matches. CDR1 is MGHDK, CDR2 SYGVNS, per germline. CDR3 length: 16 residues.